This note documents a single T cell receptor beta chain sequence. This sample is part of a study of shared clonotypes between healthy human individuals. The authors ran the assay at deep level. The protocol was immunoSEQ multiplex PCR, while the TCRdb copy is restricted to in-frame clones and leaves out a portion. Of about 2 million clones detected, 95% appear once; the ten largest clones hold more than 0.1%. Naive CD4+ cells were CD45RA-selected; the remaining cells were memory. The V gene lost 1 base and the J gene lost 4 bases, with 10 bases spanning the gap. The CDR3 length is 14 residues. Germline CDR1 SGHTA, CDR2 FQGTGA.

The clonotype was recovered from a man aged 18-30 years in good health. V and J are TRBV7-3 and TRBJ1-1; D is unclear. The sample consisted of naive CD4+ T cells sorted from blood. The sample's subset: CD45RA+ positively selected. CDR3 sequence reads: CASSLMAKGTEAFF. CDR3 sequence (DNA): TGTGCCAGCAGCTTAATGGCCAAGGGCACTGAAGCTTTCTTT.